Presented here are 15 T cell receptor beta chains from one specimen sequenced in a study of CD8+CD57+ T cells in acquired aplastic anemia. TCR beta VDJ combinations and CDR3 sequences were profiled from genomic DNA. TCRdb called the reads again in MiXCR, with one record for every CDR3 protein. The table lists approximately 220,000 distinct CDR3 sequences, around 45% of them singletons, with 6.5% to 10% in the top ten. Sequencing was done on patients that had shown CD8+CD57+ cell expansion by flow cytometry. Material: sorted CD4+, CD8+, or CD8+CD57+ T cells (not recorded which) from PBMCs. All receptors come from a human donor with aplastic anemia.

This clonotype was counted ten times or more. This chain connects TRBV5-8 to TRBJ2-7; D is uncertain. The V and J ends lost 5 bases and 0 bases respectively, with 15 bases between them. CDR3 length: 15 residues. Germline V gene data show CDR1 as SGHTS and CDR2 as YDEGEE. CDR3 amino acids: CASRSDGPSSYEQYF. The CDR3 nucleotides are TGTGCCAGCAGATCGGACGGCCCGAGCTCCTACGAGCAGTACTTC.

The V gene is TRBV7-2, the J gene TRBJ1-6, with 9 bases lining up with TRBD1. The CDR3 consists of 15 residues. Germline CDR1 SGHTA, CDR2 FQGNSA. With V trimmed by 1 base and J by 9 bases, 4 bases remained unmatched. In DNA form, the CDR3 reads TGTGCCAGCAGCTTAGTCGGACAGGGGAGTTCACCCCTCCACTTT. It specifies CASSLVGQGSSPLHF.

On this clonotype: The conserved closing phenylalanine or tryptophan is absent in this CDR3, likely reflecting a read error. It is unclear where the CDR3 begins or ends on the DNA, so no DNA is shown, and the CDR3 is as TCRdb lists it. The chain links TRBV10-3 to TRBJ2-2; the table's D call, TRBD1, has no DNA check behind it. Looked up from germline, CDR1 is ENHRY and CDR2 is SYGVKD. With termini counted, the CDR3 has 20 amino acids. The CDR3: CAISEPCPRDRDCRHRGAVV.

This clonotype was counted only a few times. This chain joins TRBV12-3 or TRBV12-4 and TRBJ2-4, with a weak D call TRBD2 (6 bases). CDR3 size: 15 residues. V shed 3 bases and J shed 8 bases, with 17 bases lying between them. The CDR3 protein is CASSFSAQGGDIQYF. In nucleotides, the CDR3 is TGTGCCAGCAGTTTCAGTGCCCAGGGCGGGGACATTCAGTACTTC.

This clonotype was observed a few times. The chain links TRBV28 to TRBJ2-1, with D unclear. CDR3 size: 11 residues. Germline-derived CDR1 and CDR2 are MDHEN and SYDVKM. V lost 10 bases and J lost 6, with 10 bases in between. The CDR3 reads CANGPFNEQFF. CDR3 nucleotides: TGTGCCAACGGCCCGTTCAATGAGCAGTTCTTC.

The V and J genes are TRBV20-1 and TRBJ1-6, with D tentatively TRBD1 (6 bases). V gave up 6 bases and J gave up 7 bases, with 16 bases separating them. There are 14 residues in the CDR3. Looked up from germline, CDR1 is DFQATT and CDR2 is SNEGSKA (reference sequence). The CDR3 region has the DNA TGCAGTGCCAGCAGCGGTACAGGGAATTCACCCCTCCACTTT. This codes for CSASSGTGNSPLHF.

As concerns this clonotype: The CDR3 does not end in the conserved phenylalanine or tryptophan, so this is likely a read error. The chain uses TRBV7-9 and TRBJ1-5, with a possible D match to TRBD1 (5 bases). This CDR3 contains 13 residues. Germline V CDR1 and CDR2: SEHNR, FQNEAQ (reference sequence). V lost 5 bases and J lost 8, with 13 bases in between. The CDR3 sequence: CASSQGTREPQHS. For the CDR3, the DNA is TGTGCCAGCAGCCAGGGAACCAGGGAGCCCCAGCATTCA.

The table lists this clonotype with many counts. The V gene is TRBV11-2, the J gene TRBJ2-7, with 10 nucleotides matching TRBD1. The germline V gene has CDR1 SGHAT and CDR2 FQNNGV. CDR3 length: 15 residues. J was trimmed by 3 bases and V by 4 bases; bases with no gene match: 6. The CDR3 DNA is TGTGCCAGCAGCTCAGGACAGGGGGTTTACTACGAGCAGTACTTC. This translates into CASSSGQGVYYEQYF.

V and J are TRBV12-3 or TRBV12-4 and TRBJ2-4; a weak D match, TRBD1 (6 bases). V dropped 5 bases and J dropped 7 bases, with 15 bases sitting between them. The CDR3 length is 14 residues. For the CDR3, the DNA is TGTGCCAGCAGTCCCCTGGGGGCCTTGAACATTCAGTACTTC. Residues: CASSPLGALNIQYF.

The V and J genes are TRBV13 and TRBJ1-1; D is unresolved. Between the trimmed V and J ends, which lost 5 bases and 5 bases, there was a span of 15 bases. The CDR3 covers 14 residues. Germline values: CDR1 PRHDT, CDR2 FYEKMQ (reference sequence). This CDR3 is CASSPRVPGTEAFF. The CDR3 nucleotides read TGTGCCAGCAGCCCCCGGGTTCCGGGGACTGAAGCTTTCTTT. The complete variable domain, with remaining parts taken from reference TRBV13 and TRBJ1-1, reads AAGVIQSPRHLIKEKRETATLKCYPIPRHDTVYWYQQGPGQDPQFLISFYEKMQSDKGSIPDRFSAQQFSDYHSELNMSSLELGDSALYFCASSPRVPGTEAFFGQGTRLTVV.

Many counts were recorded for this clonotype. The chain couples TRBV6-6 to TRBJ1-2; 9 nucleotides agree with TRBD1. After removal of 3 bases from V and 6 bases from J, the junction contained 8 bases not matched to a gene. Germline loops: CDR1 MNHNY, CDR2 SVGAGI (reference sequence). This CDR3 region has 15 residues. CDR3 bases: TGTGCCAGCAGTTATGTCGATACAGGGGGCAATGGCTACACCTTC. Translated, it gives CASSYVDTGGNGYTF.

The chain combines TRBV27 with TRBJ1-5; D gene uncertain. V shed 6 bases and J shed 3 bases, with 21 bases lying between them. Germline V gene sequence: CDR1 MNHEY, CDR2 SMNVEV (reference sequence). The CDR3 contains 17 residues. The CDR3 bases are TGTGCCAGCAGCCCCGCCAAAGATGGGTGGAACAATCAGCCCCAGCATTTT. It translates to CASSPAKDGWNNQPQHF.

At least ten counts were recorded for this clonotype. The chain joins TRBV15 to TRBJ1-5, with D uncertain. The CDR3 sequence is 12 residues long. Germline CDR1 and CDR2: LNHNV and YYDKDF (reference sequence). The V end lost 4 bases, the J end lost 4 bases, and 5 bases lay between the germline ends. The CDR3 nucleotides are TGTGCCACCAGCATACTTAATCAGCCCCAGCATTTT. Translating gives CATSILNQPQHF. Full variable domain (outside the CDR3, taken from reference TRBV15 and TRBJ1-5): DAMVIQNPRYQVTQFGKPVTLSCSQTLNHNVMYWYQQKSSQAPKLLFHYYDKDFNNEADTPDNFQSRRPNTSFCFLDIRSPGLGDTAMYLCATSILNQPQHFGDGTRLSIL.

This clonotype was seen a few times. This sequence may be a read error, since a much larger clone differs from it by one base. This chain uses TRBV9 with TRBJ2-7; 8 bases line up with TRBD2. CDR3 length: 15 amino acids. CDR1 SGDLS and CDR2 YYNGEE come from the germline V gene. For the CDR3, the DNA is TGTGCCAGCAGCGTAGACCCGGGAGGGCCATACGGGCAGTACTTC. Its protein product is CASSVDPGGPYGQYF.

This clonotype has a count of ten or more. This chain connects TRBV6-5 to TRBJ2-7, with TRBD1 matching 8 bases. The CDR3 length is 13 residues. With 8 bases clipped from V and 7 bases from J, the junction kept 10 bases outside the gene matches. Germline loops: CDR1 MNHEY, CDR2 SVGAGI. The CDR3 DNA reads as TGTGCCAGCGGGGGACAGGTAGAGTGGGAGCAGTACTTC. Translating gives CASGGQVEWEQYF.